This T cell receptor (beta chain) appears in the sequencing data of a study of shared clonotypes between healthy human individuals. Study-wide points: Despite large depth, sorted-subset datasets appeared incompletely sequenced.

Trimming at V came to 4 bases and at J to 8 bases, leaving 11 bases not matched to a gene. The CDR3 extends over 15 amino acids. In germline, CDR1 is PRHDT, CDR2 FYEKMQ (reference sequence). With regard to this clone: What it recognizes is unknown.

Only CD45RO-negative cells positively selected for CCR7 counted as naive CD8 cells, so terminally differentiated effector memory CD45RA+ cells were excluded. The donors were adults (healthy and HIV-negative) with no recent acute infections or vaccinations. Running of the assay took place at deep level. Method: immunoSEQ multiplex PCR; TCRdb's copy keeps in-frame clones and lacks some. In the table there are about 2 million clones, about 95% of which are singletons. Sequencing was performed on naive CD8+ T cells sorted from blood. The TCR comes from a man between 18 and 29 years old in good health. V and J are TRBV13 and TRBJ2-1, with 7 bases fitting TRBD2. The CDR3 DNA reads as TGTGCCAGCAGCTCGACGGGAGGTACTGGCGATGAGCAGTTCTTC. Translating it yields CASSSTGGTGDEQFF.